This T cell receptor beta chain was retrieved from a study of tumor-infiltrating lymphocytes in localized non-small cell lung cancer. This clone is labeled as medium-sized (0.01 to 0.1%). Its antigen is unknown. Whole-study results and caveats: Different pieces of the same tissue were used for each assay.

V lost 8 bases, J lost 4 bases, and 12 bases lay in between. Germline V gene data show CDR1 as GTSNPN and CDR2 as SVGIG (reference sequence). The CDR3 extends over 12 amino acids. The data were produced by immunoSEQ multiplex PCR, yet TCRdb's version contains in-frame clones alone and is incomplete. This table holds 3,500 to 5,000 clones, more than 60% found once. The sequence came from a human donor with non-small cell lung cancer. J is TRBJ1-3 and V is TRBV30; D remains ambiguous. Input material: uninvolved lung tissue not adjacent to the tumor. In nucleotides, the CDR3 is TGTGCCCGAGAGCACGGAGGAAACACCATATATTTT. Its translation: CAREHGGNTIYF.